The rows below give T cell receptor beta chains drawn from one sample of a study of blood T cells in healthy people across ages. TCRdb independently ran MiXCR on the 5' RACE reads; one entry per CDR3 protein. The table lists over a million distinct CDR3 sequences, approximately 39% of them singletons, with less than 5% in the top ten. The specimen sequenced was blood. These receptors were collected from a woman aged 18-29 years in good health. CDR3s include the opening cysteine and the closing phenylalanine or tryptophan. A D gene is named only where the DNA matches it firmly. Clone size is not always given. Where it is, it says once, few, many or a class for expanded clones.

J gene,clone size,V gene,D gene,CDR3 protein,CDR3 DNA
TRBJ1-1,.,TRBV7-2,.,CASSLYGFRDAVTEAFF,TGTGCCAGCAGCTTATATGGTTTCCGGGACGCGGTCACTGAAGCTTTCTTT
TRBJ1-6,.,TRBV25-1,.,CASSESADRYNSPLHF,TGTGCCAGCAGTGAATCCGCGGACAGATATAATTCACCCCTCCACTTT
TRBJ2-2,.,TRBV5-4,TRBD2,CASSLVGLAGPLNTGELFF,TGTGCCAGCAGCTTGGTCGGACTAGCGGGGCCACTGAACACCGGGGAGCTGTTTTTT
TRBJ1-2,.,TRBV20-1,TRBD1,CSARVRQGYGYTF,TGCAGTGCTAGGGTTCGACAGGGGTATGGCTACACCTTC
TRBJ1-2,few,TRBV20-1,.,CSARGTAIYGYTF,TGCAGTGCTAGAGGGACAGCGATCTATGGCTACACCTTC
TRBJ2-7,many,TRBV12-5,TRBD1,CASGPFVRDRSYEQYF,TGTGCTAGTGGTCCCTTCGTCCGGGACAGGTCCTACGAGCAGTACTTC
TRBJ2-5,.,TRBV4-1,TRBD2,CASSQVFSGTIETQYF,TGCGCCAGCAGCCAAGTCTTCAGCGGGACTATAGAGACCCAGTACTTC
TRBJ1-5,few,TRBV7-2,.,CASSIQSTGPNQPQHF,TGTGCCAGCAGCATCCAGAGTACAGGTCCCAATCAGCCCCAGCATTTT
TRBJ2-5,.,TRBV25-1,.,CASSELRTQETQYF,TGTGCCAGCAGTGAGTTAAGGACACAAGAGACCCAGTACTTC
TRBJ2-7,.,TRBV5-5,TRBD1,CASSFQQGAGEQYF,TGTGCCAGCAGCTTCCAACAGGGGGCTGGCGAGCAGTACTTC
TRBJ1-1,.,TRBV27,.,CASSYGSGNTEAFF,TGTGCCAGCAGTTACGGATCGGGGAACACTGAAGCTTTCTTT
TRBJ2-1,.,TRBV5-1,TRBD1,CASSLAGLRGTGGYNEQFF,TGCGCCAGCAGCTTGGCCGGGTTGCGCGGGACAGGGGGCTACAATGAGCAGTTCTTC
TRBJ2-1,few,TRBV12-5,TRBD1,CASGLVSCWQGAYNEQFF,TGTGCTAGTGGTTTGGTATCTTGTTGGCAGGGGGCCTACAATGAGCAGTTCTTC
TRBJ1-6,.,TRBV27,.,CASTRGSHSPLHF,TGTGCCAGCACCCGGGGTTCTCATTCACCCCTCCACTTT
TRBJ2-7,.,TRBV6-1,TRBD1,CASNEAPGGETYEQYF,TGTGCCAGCAATGAAGCGCCAGGGGGCGAAACCTACGAGCAGTACTTC
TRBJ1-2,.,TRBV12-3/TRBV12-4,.,CASSLGRGVLGGYGYTF,TGTGCCAGCAGTTTAGGTCGGGGGGTTTTGGGCGGCTATGGCTACACCTTC
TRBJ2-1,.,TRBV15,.,CATRAGNTYNEQFF,TGTGCCACCAGGGCGGGAAATACCTACAATGAGCAGTTCTTC
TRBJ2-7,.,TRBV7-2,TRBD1,CASSEEGQIPYEQYF,TGTGCCAGCAGCGAAGAGGGACAGATACCCTACGAGCAGTACTTC
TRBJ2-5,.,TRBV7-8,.,CASEEGGGETQYF,TGTGCCAGCGAGGAAGGGGGAGGAGAGACCCAGTACTTC
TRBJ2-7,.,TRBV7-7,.,CASSLADGKYEQYF,TGTGCTAGCAGCTTAGCCGACGGAAAGTACGAGCAGTACTTC
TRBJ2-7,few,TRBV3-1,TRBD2,CASSPFASGQEQYF,TGTGCCAGCAGCCCCTTCGCTAGCGGGCAAGAGCAGTACTTC
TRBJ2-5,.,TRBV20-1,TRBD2,CSARDQTSGMKTQYF,TGCAGTGCTAGAGATCAGACTAGCGGGATGAAGACCCAGTACTTC
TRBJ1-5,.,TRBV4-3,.,CASSQDLRDGNQPQHF,TGCGCCAGCAGCCAAGATCTGAGGGACGGCAATCAGCCCCAGCATTTT
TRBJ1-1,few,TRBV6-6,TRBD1,CASSSVPGTANTEAFF,TGTGCCAGCAGCTCCGTACCCGGGACAGCGAACACTGAAGCTTTCTTT
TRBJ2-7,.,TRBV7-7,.,CASSLSGISPYEQYF,TGTGCTAGCAGCTTAAGTGGCATTTCTCCCTACGAGCAGTACTTC
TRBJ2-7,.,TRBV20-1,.,CSAPGQLEWKGYEQYF,TGCAGTGCTCCCGGACAGCTCGAGTGGAAGGGTTACGAGCAGTACTTC
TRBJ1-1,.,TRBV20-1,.,CRVGDTNTEAFF,TGCAGGGTGGGGGACACAAACACTGAAGCTTTCTTT
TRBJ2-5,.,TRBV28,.,CASSLSVGYNEQYF,TGTGCCAGCAGTTTAAGCGTGGGGTACAATGAGCAGTACTTC
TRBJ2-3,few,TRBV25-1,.,CASSESNTGDTQYF,TGTGCCAGCAGTGAATCTAATACGGGAGATACGCAGTATTTT
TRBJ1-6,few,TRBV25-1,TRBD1,CASNSPGTGSSPLHF,TGTGCCAGCAACTCTCCGGGGACAGGGAGTTCACCCCTCCACTTT
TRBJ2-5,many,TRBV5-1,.,CASSLPGQETQYF,TGCGCCAGCAGCTTGCCGGGGCAAGAGACCCAGTACTTC
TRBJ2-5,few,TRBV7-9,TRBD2,CASETSGGQETQYF,TGTGCCAGCGAGACTAGCGGGGGACAAGAGACCCAGTACTTC
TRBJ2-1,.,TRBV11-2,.,CASRPVNNEQFF,TGTGCCAGCCGCCCGGTCAACAATGAGCAGTTCTTC
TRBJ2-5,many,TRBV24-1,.,CATSDLGETQYF,TGTGCCACCAGTGATTTGGGGGAGACCCAGTACTTC
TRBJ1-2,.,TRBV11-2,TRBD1,CASSIDRGVIYGYTF,TGTGCCAGCAGCATCGACAGGGGGGTTATTTATGGCTACACCTTC
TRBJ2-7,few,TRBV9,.,CASSVGGLGTYEQYF,TGTGCCAGCAGCGTAGGGGGTTTAGGGACCTACGAGCAGTACTTC
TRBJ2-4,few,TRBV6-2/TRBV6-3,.,CASTRGGAQNIQYF,TGTGCCAGCACCCGAGGGGGGGCGCAAAACATTCAGTACTTC
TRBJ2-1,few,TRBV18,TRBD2,CASYGTSGRSDNEQFF,TGTGCCAGCTACGGGACTAGCGGGAGAAGTGACAATGAGCAGTTCTTC
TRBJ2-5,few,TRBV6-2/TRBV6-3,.,CASLQTVQETQYF,TGTGCCAGCCTCCAGACGGTACAAGAGACCCAGTACTTC
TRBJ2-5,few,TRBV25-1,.,CASSVQGQRRWEQYF,TGTGCCAGCAGTGTTCAGGGACAAAGAAGGTGGGAGCAGTACTTC
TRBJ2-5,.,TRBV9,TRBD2,CASSSSGGRRGPSSYNEQYF,TGTGCCAGCAGCTCCTCAGGCGGGAGGAGGGGACCGAGCTCCTACAATGAGCAGTACTTC
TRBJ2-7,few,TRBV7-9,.,CASSRPTSYEQYF,TGTGCCAGCAGCCGTCCAACTTCCTACGAGCAGTACTTC
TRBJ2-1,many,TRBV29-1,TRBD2,CSVEGSGGYNEQFF,TGCAGCGTTGAGGGTAGCGGGGGATACAATGAGCAGTTCTTC
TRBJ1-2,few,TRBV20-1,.,CSARAPEGSTKGYTF,TGCAGTGCTAGAGCCCCCGAAGGGTCTACTAAGGGCTACACCTTC
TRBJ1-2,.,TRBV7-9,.,CASSVDLYGYTF,TGTGCCAGCAGCGTTGACCTCTATGGCTACACCTTC
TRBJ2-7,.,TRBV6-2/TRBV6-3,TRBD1,CASSYYRQGSSYEQYF,TGTGCCAGCAGTTACTACCGACAGGGTTCCTCCTACGAGCAGTACTTC
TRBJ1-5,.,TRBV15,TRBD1,CATSTRGDRAYQPQHF,TGTGCCACCAGCACGAGGGGGGACAGGGCTTATCAGCCCCAGCATTTT
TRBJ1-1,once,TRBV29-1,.,CSGREEGAEAFF,TGCAGCGGACGGGAGGAGGGAGCTGAAGCTTTCTTT
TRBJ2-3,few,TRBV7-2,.,CASSLSGQGRFLTDTQYF,TGTGCCAGCAGCTTAAGTGGTCAGGGGCGCTTCTTGACAGATACGCAGTATTTT
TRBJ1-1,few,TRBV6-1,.,CASTPFSIAGTNTEAFF,TGTGCCAGCACTCCCTTCTCCATAGCAGGCACGAACACTGAAGCTTTCTTT
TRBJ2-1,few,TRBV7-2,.,CASSAGRNNEQFF,TGTGCCAGCAGTGCTGGGCGAAACAATGAGCAGTTCTTC
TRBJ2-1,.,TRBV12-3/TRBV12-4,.,CASSLTGANNEQFF,TGTGCCAGCAGTTTAACGGGGGCAAACAATGAGCAGTTCTTC
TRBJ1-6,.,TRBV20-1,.,CSAAPRDSPLHF,TGCAGTGCCGCGCCGCGGGACTCACCCCTCCACTTT
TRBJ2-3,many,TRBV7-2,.,CASSLVLADTQYF,TGTGCCAGCAGCTTAGTTCTGGCAGATACGCAGTATTTT